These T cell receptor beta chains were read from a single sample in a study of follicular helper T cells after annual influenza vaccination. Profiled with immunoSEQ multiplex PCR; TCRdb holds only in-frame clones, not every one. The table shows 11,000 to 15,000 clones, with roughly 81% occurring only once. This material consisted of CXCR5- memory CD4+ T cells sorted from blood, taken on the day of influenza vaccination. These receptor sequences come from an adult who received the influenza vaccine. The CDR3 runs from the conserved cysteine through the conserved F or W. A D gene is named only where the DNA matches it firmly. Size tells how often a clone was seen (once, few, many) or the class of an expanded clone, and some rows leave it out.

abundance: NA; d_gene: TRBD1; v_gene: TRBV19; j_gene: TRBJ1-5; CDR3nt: TGTGCCAGTAGTCGGCAGGGGGCGGGACAGCCCCAGCATTTT; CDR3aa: CASSRQGAGQPQHF
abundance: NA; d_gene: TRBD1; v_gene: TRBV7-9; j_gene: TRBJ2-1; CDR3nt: TGTGCCAGCAGCTTGGCCGACAGGGTCATGATCACCTACAATGAGCAGTTCTTC; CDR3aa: CASSLADRVMITYNEQFF
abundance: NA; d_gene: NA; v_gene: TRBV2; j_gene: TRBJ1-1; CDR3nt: TGTGCCAGCCTGGACGGGGGGGGCTCTGAAGCTTTCTTT; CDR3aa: CASLDGGGSEAFF
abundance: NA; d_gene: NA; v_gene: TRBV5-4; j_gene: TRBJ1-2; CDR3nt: TGTGCCAGCAGCCCGGGGACACCTCGAAACTATGGCTACACCTTC; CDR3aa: CASSPGTPRNYGYTF
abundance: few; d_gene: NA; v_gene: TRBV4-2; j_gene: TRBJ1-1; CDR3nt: TGTGCCAGCAGCCAAGGGGCCCACACTGAAGCTTTCTTT; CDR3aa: CASSQGAHTEAFF
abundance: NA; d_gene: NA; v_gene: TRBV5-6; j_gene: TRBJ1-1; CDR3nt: TGTGCCAGCAGCGGTTACCCTCCTCGGGGCACTGAAGCTTTCTTT; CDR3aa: CASSGYPPRGTEAFF
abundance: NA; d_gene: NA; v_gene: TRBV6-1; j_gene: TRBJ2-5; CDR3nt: TGTGCCAGCAGTGAAGCGGACCTCGCGGGGAAGGAGACCCAGTACTTC; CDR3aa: CASSEADLAGKETQYF
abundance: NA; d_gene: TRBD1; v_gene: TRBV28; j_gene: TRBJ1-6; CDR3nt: TGTGCCAGCAGTTTCATCAAACAGGGGGCGTATTCACCCCTCCACTTT; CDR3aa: CASSFIKQGAYSPLHF
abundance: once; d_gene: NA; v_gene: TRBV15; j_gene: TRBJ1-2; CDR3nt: TGTGCCACCAGCGGCGGGGGAGGAAGGGGACGGAACTATGGCTACACCTTC; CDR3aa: CATSGGGGRGRNYGYTF
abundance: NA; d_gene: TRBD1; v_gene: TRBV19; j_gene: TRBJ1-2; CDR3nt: TGTGCCAGTAGTAGGACGGGACAGTCAAACTATGGCTACACCTTC; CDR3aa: CASSRTGQSNYGYTF
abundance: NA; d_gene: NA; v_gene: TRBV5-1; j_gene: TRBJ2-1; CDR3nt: TGCGCCAGCGGAGCTATCCGGGGCGCGGCCTACAATGAGCAGTTCTTC; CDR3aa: CASGAIRGAAYNEQFF
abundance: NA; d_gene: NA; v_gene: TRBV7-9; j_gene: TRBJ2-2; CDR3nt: TGTGCCAGCAGCTTAGAAGTATACACCGGGGAGCTGTTTTTT; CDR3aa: CASSLEVYTGELFF
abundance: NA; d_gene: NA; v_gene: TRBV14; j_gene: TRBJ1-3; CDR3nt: TGTGCCAGCAGCCAAGATCTAGGGCGGGTCTCTGGAAACACCATATATTTT; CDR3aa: CASSQDLGRVSGNTIYF
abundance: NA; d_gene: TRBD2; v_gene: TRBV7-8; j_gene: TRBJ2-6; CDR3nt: TGTGCCAGCAGCGTGGGACTAGCGGGAGGTGGGGCCAACGTCCTGACTTTC; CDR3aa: CASSVGLAGGGANVLTF
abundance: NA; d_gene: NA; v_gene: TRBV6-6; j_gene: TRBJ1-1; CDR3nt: TGTGCCAGCAGTTACCGGAGGGAGGTGTCTGAAGCTTTCTTT; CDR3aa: CASSYRREVSEAFF
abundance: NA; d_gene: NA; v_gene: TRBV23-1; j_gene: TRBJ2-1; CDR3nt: TGCGCCAGCAGTCAGTTTGGTAGTTCCAATGAGCAGTTCTTC; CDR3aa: CASSQFGSSNEQFF
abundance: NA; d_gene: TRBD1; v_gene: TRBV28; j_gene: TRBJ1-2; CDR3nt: TGTGCCAGCGGGCGGACAGGGGGGTTCTATGGCTACACCTTC; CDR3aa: CASGRTGGFYGYTF
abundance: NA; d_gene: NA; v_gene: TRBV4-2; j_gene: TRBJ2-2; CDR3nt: TGTGCCAGCAGCCAAGTTAGGGTCCAGGGCACGAGGAACACCGGGGAGCTGTTTTTT; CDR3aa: CASSQVRVQGTRNTGELFF
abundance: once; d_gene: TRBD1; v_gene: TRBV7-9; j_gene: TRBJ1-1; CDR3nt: TGTGCCAGCAGGCTTTCACAGGGGATTGAAGCTTTCTTT; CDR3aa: CASRLSQGIEAFF
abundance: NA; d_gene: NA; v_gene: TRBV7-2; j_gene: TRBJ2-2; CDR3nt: TGTGCCAGCAGCCCGTCGGGCAGGGTGAACACCGGGGAGCTGTTTTTT; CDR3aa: CASSPSGRVNTGELFF
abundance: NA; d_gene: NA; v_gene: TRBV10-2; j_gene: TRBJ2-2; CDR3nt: TGCGCCAGCACCCGTACGGTAGCATCGAACACCGGGGAGCTGTTTTTT; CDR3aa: CASTRTVASNTGELFF
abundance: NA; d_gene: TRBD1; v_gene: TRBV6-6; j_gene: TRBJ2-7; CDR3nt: TGTGCCAGCAGTTACCGGGACAGGGGGACCTACGAGCAGTACTTC; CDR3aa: CASSYRDRGTYEQYF
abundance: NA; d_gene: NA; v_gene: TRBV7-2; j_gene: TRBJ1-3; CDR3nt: TGTGCCAGCAGCCCCCGAACTCGGGGGCCTCCCTCTGGAAACACCATATATTTT; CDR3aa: CASSPRTRGPPSGNTIYF
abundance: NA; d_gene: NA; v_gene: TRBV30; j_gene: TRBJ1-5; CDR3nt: TGTGCCCTGGGATTGGGTAGGGATCAGCCCCAGCATTTT; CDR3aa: CALGLGRDQPQHF
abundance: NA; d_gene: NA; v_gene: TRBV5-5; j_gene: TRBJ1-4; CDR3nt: TGTGCCAGCAGCTTGATCGAAAAACTGTTTTTT; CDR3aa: CASSLIEKLFF
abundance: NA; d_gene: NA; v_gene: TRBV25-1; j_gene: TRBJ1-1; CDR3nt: TGTGCCAGCAGTGACAGGGACACTGAAGCTTTCTTT; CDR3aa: CASSDRDTEAFF
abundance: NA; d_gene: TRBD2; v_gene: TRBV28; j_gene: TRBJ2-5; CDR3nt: TGTGCCAGCAGTCCTAGCGGGGGGGGGCGAGAGACCCAGTACTTC; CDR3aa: CASSPSGGGRETQYF
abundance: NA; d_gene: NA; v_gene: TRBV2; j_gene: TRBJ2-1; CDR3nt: TGTGCCAGCAGTACTGAGGGCCGGGGGTTCTTC; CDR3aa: CASSTEGRGFF
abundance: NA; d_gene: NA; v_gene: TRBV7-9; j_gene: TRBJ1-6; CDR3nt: TGTGCCAGCAGCTCCCGGGACGGCCATAATTCACCCCTCCACTTT; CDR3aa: CASSSRDGHNSPLHF
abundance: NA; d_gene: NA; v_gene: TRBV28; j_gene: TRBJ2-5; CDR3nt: NA; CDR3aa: CASSSSRTGFTQYF
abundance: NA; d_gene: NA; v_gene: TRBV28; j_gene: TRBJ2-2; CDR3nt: TGTGCCAGCAGTTCGAGGGTCACGAACACCGGGGAGCTGTTTTTT; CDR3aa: CASSSRVTNTGELFF
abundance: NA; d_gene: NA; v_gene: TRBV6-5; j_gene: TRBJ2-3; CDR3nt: TGTGCCAGCAAAGTCGGCTATAGCACAGATACGCAGTATTTT; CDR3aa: CASKVGYSTDTQYF
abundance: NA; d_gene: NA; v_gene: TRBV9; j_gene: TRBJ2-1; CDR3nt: TGTGCCAGCAGCGTATTCCCTGGCTCCTACAATGAGCAGTTCTTC; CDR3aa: CASSVFPGSYNEQFF
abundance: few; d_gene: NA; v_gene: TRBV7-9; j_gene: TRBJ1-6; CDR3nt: TGTGCCAGCAGCTTTCCCCAGGGAGACAATTCACCCCTCCACTTT; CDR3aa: CASSFPQGDNSPLHF
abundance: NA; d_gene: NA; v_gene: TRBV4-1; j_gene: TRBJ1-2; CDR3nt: TGCGCCAGCAGCCAGGGTGACCTTGGATTATCTAACTATGGCTACACCTTC; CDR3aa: CASSQGDLGLSNYGYTF
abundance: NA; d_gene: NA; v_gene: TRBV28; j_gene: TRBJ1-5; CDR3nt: TGTGCCAGCAGTCGGGGGGCAGGGTTGGATCAGCCCCAGCATTTT; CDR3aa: CASSRGAGLDQPQHF
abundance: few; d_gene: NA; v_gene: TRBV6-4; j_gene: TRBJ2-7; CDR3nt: TGTGCCAGCATTGGCGAGCAGTACTTC; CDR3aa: CASIGEQYF
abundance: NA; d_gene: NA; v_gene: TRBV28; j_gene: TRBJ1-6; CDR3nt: TGTGCCAGCAGTCGCGGAGCCCGCCGCTATAATTCACCCCTCCACTTT; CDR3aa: CASSRGARRYNSPLHF
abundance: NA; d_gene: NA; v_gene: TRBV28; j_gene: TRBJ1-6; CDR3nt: TGTGCCAGCAGTTTGAAGGGCAGGGTCCTTTCACCCCTCCACTTT; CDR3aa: CASSLKGRVLSPLHF
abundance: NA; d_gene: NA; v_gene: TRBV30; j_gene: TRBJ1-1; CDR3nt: TGTGCCTGGAGTGCAACCTTCTTTTTCTTT; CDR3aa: CAWSATFFFF
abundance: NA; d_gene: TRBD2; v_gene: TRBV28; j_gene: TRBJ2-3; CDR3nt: TGTGCCAGCAGTTTTGCGGGGGGGCCCAGCACAGATACGCAGTATTTT; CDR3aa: CASSFAGGPSTDTQYF
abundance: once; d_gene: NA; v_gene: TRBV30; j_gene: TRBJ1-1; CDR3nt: TGTGCCTGGCACAGGGTTTTGAACACTGAAGCTTTCTTT; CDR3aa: CAWHRVLNTEAFF
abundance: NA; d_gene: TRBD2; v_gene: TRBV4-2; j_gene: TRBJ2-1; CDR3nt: TGTGCCAGCAGCCAGGCGACTAGCGGGGGGGCTTACAATGAGCAGTTCTTC; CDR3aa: CASSQATSGGAYNEQFF
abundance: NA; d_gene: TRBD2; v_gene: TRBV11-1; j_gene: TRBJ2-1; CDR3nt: TGTGCCAGCAGTTGGACTAGCGGGGGGGGATACAATGAGCAGTTCTTC; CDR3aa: CASSWTSGGGYNEQFF
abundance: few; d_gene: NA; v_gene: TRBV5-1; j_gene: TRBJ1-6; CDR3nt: TGCGCCAGCAGCTTGGGAGACAGTAGTTCACCCCTCCACTTT; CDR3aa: CASSLGDSSSPLHF
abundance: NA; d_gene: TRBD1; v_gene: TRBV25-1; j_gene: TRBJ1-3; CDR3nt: TGTGCCAGCAGTGAGACAGGGACCGACACCATATATTTT; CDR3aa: CASSETGTDTIYF
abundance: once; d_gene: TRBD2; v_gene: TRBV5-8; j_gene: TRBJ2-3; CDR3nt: TGTGCCAGCAGACGGGGGGTAACAGATACGCAGTATTTT; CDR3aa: CASRRGVTDTQYF
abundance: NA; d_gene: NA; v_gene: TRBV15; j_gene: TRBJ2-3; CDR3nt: TGTGCCACCAGCAGAGGTGCGATTGCTAGCACAGATACGCAGTATTTT; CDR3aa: CATSRGAIASTDTQYF
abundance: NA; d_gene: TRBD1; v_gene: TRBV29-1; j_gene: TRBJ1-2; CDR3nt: TGCAGCGTTGGGGACAGCGACTATGGCTACACCTTC; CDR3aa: CSVGDSDYGYTF
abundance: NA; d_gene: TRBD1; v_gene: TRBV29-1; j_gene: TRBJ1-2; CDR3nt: TGCAGCGTCCCCGACAGGGAAACACCGCTTAACTATGGCTACACCTTC; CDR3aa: CSVPDRETPLNYGYTF
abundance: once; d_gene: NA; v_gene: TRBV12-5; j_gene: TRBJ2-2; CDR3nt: TGTGCTAGTGCCCTGGACAGTGCAGGTTTTTGGTTACCAATGAGCCTGTTTTTT; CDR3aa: CASALDSAGFWLPMSLFF
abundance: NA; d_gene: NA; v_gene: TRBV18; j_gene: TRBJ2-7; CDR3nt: TGTGCCAGCTCACCAACGTACGAGCAGTACTTC; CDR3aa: CASSPTYEQYF
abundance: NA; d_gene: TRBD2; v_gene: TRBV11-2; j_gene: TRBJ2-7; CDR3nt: TGTGCCAGCAGCTTAGCGGCTAGCGGGGGGGGCTACTCCTACGAGCAGTACTTC; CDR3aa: CASSLAASGGGYSYEQYF
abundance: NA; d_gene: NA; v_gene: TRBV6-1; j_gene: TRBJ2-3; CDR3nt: TGTGCCAGCAGTGAAGCCAGGCCAGATACGCAGTATTTT; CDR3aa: CASSEARPDTQYF
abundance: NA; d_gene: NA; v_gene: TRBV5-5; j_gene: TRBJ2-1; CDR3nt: TGTGCCAGCAGCTTGTTACTAGGGGTCAATGAGCAGTTCTTC; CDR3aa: CASSLLLGVNEQFF
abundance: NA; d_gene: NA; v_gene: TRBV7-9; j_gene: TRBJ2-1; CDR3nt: TGTGCCAGCAGCACGGGACCCATGAATGAGCAGTTCTTC; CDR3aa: CASSTGPMNEQFF
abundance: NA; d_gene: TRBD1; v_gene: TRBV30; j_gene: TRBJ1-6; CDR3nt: TGTGCCTGGAGTTACCCCCCGGACAGGAGCTATTTCTATAATTCACCCCTCCACTTT; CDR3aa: CAWSYPPDRSYFYNSPLHF
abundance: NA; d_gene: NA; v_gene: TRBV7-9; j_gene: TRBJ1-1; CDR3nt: TGTGCCAGCAGCAGGAGACAGGTGGCTTTCTTT; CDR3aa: CASSRRQVAFF
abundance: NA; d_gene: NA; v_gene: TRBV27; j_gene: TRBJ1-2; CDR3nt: TGTGCCAGCAGTTTAAACGGGGGCCCCTATGGCTACACCTTC; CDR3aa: CASSLNGGPYGYTF
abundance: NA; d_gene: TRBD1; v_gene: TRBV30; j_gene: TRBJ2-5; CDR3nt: TGTGCCTGGAGCAGGGGGCGACAAGAGACCCAGTACTTC; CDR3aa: CAWSRGRQETQYF